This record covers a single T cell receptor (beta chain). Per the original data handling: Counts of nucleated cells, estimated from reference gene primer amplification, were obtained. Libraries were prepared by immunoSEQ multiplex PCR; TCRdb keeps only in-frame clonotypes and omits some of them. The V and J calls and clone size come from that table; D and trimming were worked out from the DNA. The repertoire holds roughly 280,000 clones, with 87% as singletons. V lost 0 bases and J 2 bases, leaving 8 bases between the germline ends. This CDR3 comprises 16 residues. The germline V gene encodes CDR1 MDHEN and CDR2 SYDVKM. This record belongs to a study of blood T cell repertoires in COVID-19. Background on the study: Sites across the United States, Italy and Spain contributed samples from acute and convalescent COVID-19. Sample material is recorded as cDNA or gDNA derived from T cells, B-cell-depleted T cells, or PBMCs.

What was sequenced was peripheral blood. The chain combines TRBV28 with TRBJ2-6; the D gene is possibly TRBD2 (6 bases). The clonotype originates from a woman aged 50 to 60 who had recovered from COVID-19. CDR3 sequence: CASSLWRGPGANVLTF. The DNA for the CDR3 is TGTGCCAGCAGTTTATGGCGGGGCCCTGGGGCCAACGTCCTGACTTTC.